This T cell receptor beta chain derives from a study of blood T cell repertoires in COVID-19. Study summary: Acute-phase and convalescent COVID-19 samples originated in the United States, Italy and Spain. T cells, B-cell-depleted T cells, or PBMCs supplied cDNA or gDNA.

In the authors' methods: Amplified reference gene primers provided the basis for estimating nucleated cell counts. Clones were read by immunoSEQ multiplex PCR, and TCRdb kept only the in-frame ones, dropping some. The V and J calls and the clone size are those of that table, but D and trimming were determined from the DNA. The sample carries 35,000 to 45,000 clones, about 81% recorded once. This receptor was identified in a human donor in a cohort sampled during active or convalescent COVID-19. The donor label of this sample is uncertain. Sequencing input: peripheral blood.

CDR3 in DNA: TGTGCCAGCAGCCAATGGGGGGAGAACACCGGGGAGCTGTTTTTT. It specifies CASSQWGENTGELFF. V is TRBV7-6 and J is TRBJ2-2; perhaps TRBD2 as D (6 bases). V lost 5 bases and J lost 1, with 11 bases in between. Germline V gene lookup returns CDR1 SGHVS and CDR2 FNYEAQ. The CDR3 spans 15 residues.